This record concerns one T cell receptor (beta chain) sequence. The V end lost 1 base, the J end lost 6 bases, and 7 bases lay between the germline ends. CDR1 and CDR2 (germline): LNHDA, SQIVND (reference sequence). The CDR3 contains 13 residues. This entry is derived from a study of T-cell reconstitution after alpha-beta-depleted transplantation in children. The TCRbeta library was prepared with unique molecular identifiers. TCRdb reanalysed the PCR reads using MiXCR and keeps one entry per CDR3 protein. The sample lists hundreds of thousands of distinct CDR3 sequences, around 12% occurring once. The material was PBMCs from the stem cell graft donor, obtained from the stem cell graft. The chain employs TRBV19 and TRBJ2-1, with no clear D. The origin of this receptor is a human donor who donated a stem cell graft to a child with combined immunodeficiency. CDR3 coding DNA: TGTGCCAGTAGTATAGGCAACGCCAATGAGCAGTTCTTC. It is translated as CASSIGNANEQFF.